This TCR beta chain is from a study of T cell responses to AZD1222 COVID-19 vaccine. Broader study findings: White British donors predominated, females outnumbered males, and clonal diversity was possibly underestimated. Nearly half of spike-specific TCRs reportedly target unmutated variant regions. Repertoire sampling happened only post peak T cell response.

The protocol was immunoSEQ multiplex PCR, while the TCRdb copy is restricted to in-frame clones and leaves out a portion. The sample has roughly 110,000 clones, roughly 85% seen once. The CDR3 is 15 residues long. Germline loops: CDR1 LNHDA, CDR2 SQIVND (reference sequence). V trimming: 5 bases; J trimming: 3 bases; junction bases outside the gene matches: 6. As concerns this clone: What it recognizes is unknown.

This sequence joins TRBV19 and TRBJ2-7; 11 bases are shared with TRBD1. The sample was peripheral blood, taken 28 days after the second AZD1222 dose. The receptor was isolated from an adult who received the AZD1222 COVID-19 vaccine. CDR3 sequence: CASSLVGTGGYEQYF. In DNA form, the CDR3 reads TGTGCCAGTAGTCTTGTAGGGACAGGGGGCTACGAGCAGTACTTC. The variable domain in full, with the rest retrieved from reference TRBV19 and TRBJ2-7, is DGGITQSPKYLFRKEGQNVTLSCEQNLNHDAMYWYRQDPGQGLRLIYYSQIVNDFQKGDIAEGYSVSREKKESFPLTVTSAQKNPTAFYLCASSLVGTGGYEQYFGPGTRLTVT.